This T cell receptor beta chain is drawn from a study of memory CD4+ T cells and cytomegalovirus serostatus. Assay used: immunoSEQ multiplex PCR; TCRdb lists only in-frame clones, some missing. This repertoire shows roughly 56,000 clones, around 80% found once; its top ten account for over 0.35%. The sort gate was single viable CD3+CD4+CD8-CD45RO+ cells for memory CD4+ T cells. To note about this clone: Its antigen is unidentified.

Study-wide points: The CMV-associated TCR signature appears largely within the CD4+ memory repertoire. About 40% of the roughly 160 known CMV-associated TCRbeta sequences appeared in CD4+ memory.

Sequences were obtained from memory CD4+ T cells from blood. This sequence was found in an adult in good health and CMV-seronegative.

The CDR3 DNA follows: TGTGCCATCAGTGAGTCATGGTTCCGGGGGCAAGGACAGCCCCAGCATTTT. It encodes CAISESWFRGQGQPQHF. The rearrangement joins TRBV10-3 to TRBJ1-5, with D tentatively TRBD1 (6 bases). Germline CDR1 is ENHRY and CDR2 is SYGVKD. V was clipped by 0 bases and J by 7 bases, with 19 bases between them. This CDR3 is 17 amino acids long.